The rows below give T cell receptor beta chains drawn from one sample of a study of cytomegalovirus exposure and HLA in healthy donors. The method was immunoSEQ multiplex PCR; TCRdb's version includes in-frame clones alone and lacks a portion of them. This sample has over 150,000 clones, with 80% to 85% found just once. Sequenced: PBMCs. These receptors all stem from a boy aged 2-15 years in good health and CMV-seronegative. Each CDR3 is given without its conserved first and last residue. A D gene is named only where the DNA matches it firmly.

J | V | D | CDR3
TRBJ1-1 | TRBV28 | - | ASRTKDRHTEAF
TRBJ2-1 | TRBV19 | TRBD2 | ASQGLAGQVYNEQF
TRBJ2-3 | TRBV15 | - | ATSRGAAGTSTDTQY
TRBJ1-2 | TRBV19 | TRBD1 | ASSQQGATIYGYT
TRBJ2-7 | TRBV27 | - | ASSSGYEQY
TRBJ1-6 | TRBV5-6 | - | ASSLGGASSPLH
TRBJ2-2 | TRBV6-6 | TRBD2 | ASTSLAGGSTGELF
TRBJ2-2 | TRBV4-1 | TRBD2 | ASTGLAGNTGELF
TRBJ1-6 | TRBV6-1 | - | ASSESGGSGSPLH
TRBJ2-1 | TRBV18 | TRBD2 | ASSPKGLAGGDNEQF
TRBJ1-2 | TRBV15 | - | ATSGGGGLGYT
TRBJ2-1 | TRBV5-1 | TRBD2 | ASSYASGRIYNEQF
TRBJ2-1 | TRBV4-2 | TRBD1 | ASSQDFPDRSSYNEQF
TRBJ1-1 | TRBV5-6 | - | ASSLEGMEDTEAF
TRBJ2-1 | TRBV7-2 | - | ASSTDVGGYNEQF
TRBJ1-1 | TRBV10-3 | - | AISESEKLNTEAF
TRBJ2-7 | TRBV18 | TRBD2 | ASSPGGKLHEQY
TRBJ1-1 | TRBV27 | - | ASTGLQNTEAF
TRBJ2-2 | TRBV2 | - | ASNRERVPGELF
TRBJ1-2 | TRBV10-1 | - | ASSDRINYGYT
TRBJ2-5 | TRBV4-3 | - | ASSQAYAGTPQETQY
TRBJ1-4 | TRBV2 | TRBD1 | ACQDRLNEKLF
TRBJ1-2 | TRBV30 | - | AWYQQRRDYKGYT
TRBJ2-5 | TRBV6-1 | - | ASGSGRGETQY
TRBJ1-2 | TRBV5-1 | - | ASSTQAYNNYGYT
TRBJ2-5 | TRBV30 | - | AWSQGNQETQY
TRBJ2-7 | TRBV5-1 | TRBD1 | ASSTPPTGGGNEQY
TRBJ1-1 | TRBV7-6 | - | ASSFGPNTEAF
TRBJ1-5 | TRBV6-6 | - | ASSYSEANQPQH
TRBJ2-7 | TRBV5-1 | TRBD1 | ASSSAGTGGYEQY
TRBJ1-1 | TRBV30 | TRBD1 | AWVGQVYMNTEAF
TRBJ2-3 | TRBV2 | - | ASSPPQGMGTDTQY
TRBJ1-1 | TRBV7-8 | - | ASSLLGENTEAF
TRBJ2-1 | TRBV14 | - | ASSQGLDYNEQF
TRBJ2-1 | TRBV19 | - | ASSKTGTRNNEQF
TRBJ2-1 | TRBV9 | TRBD2 | ASSTSGNGYNEQF
TRBJ2-6 | TRBV19 | - | ASSLATGANVLT
TRBJ2-7 | TRBV27 | - | ASSLSPGTPLEQY
TRBJ2-5 | TRBV10-3 | TRBD2 | AISEGLVAGEETQY